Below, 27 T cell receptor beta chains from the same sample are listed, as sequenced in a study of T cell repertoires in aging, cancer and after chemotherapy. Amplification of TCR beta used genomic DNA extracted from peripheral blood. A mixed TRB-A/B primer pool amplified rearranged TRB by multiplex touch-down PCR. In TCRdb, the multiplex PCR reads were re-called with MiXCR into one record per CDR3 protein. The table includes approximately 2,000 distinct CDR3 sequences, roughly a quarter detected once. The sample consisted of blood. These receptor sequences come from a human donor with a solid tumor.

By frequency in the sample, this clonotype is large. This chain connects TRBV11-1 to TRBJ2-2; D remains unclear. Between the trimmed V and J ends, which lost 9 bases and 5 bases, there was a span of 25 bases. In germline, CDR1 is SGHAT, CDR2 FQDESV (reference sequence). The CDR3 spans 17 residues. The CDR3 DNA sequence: TGTGCCAGTACCTTCCGGGCGGACGGAGCTGGGACCGGGGAGCTGTTTTTT. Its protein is CASTFRADGAGTGELFF.

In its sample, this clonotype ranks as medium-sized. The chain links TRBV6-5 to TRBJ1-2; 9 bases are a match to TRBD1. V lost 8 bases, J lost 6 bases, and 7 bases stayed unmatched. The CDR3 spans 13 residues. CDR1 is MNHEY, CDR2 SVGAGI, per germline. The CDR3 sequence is CASRPTGGNGYTF. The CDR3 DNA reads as TGTGCCAGCCGGCCAACAGGGGGCAATGGCTACACCTTC.

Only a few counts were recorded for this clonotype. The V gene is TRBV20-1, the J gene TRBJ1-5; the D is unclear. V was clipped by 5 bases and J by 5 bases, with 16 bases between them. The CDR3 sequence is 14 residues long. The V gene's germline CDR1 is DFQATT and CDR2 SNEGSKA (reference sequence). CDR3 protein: CSASAGRRHQPQHF. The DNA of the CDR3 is TGCAGTGCTTCCGCAGGCAGGAGACATCAGCCCCAGCATTTT.

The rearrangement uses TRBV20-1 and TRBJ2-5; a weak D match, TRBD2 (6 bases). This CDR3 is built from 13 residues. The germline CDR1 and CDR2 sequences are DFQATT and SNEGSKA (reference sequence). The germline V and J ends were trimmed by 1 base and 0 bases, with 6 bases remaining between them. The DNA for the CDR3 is TGCAGTGCTAGAGGGACTAACCAAGAGACCCAGTACTTC. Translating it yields CSARGTNQETQYF.

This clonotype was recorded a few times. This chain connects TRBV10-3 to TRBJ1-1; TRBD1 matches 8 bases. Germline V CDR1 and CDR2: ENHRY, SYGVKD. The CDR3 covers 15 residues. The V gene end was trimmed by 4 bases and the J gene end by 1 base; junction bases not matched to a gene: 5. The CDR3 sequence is CAISADRGANTEAFF. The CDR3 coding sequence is TGTGCCATCAGTGCAGACAGGGGAGCGAACACTGAAGCTTTCTTT.

The CDR3 loop is CASRTGTGKYEQYF. CDR3 DNA sequence: TGTGCCAGTAGGACCGGGACAGGAAAATACGAGCAGTACTTC. This rearrangement joins TRBV19 to TRBJ2-7, with 8 bases aligning to TRBD1. From germline, CDR1 is LNHDA and CDR2 SQIVND (reference sequence). The CDR3 has 14 amino acids. The V segment lost 6 bases and the J segment 4 bases; nucleotides outside the gene matches: 8.

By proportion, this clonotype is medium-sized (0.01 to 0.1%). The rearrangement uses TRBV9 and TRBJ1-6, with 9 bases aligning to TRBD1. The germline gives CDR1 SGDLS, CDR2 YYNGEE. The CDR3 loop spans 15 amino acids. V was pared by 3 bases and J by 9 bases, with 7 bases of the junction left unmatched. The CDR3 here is CASSDLGTGFSPLHF. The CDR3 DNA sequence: TGTGCCAGCAGCGATCTTGGGACAGGGTTTTCACCCCTCCACTTT.

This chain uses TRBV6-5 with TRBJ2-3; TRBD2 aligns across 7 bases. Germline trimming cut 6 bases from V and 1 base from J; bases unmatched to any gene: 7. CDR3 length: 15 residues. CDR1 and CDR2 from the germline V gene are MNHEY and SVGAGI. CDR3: CASSRRAGGTDTQYF. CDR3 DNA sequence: TGTGCCAGCAGCCGACGTGCGGGGGGCACAGATACGCAGTATTTT.

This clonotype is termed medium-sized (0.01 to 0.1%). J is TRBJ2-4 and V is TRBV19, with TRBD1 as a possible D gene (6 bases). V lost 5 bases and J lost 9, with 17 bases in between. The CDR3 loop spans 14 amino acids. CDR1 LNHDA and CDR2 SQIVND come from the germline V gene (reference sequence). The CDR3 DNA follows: TGTGCCAGTAGTCCCGCAGGGGCCCCAGGCATTCAGTACTTC. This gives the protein CASSPAGAPGIQYF.

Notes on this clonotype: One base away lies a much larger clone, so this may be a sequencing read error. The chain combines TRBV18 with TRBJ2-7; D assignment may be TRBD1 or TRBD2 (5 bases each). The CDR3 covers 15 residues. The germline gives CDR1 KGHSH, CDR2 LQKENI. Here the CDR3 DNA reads TGTGCCAGCTTACCAGGGCACGGGGACTCCTACGAGCAGTACTTC. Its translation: CASLPGHGDSYEQYF.

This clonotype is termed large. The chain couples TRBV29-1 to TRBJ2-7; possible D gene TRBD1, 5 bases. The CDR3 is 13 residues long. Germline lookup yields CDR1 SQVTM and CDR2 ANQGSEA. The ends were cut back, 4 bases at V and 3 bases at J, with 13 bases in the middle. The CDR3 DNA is TGCAGCGTTGGGACGGACAAAAACTACGAGCAGTACTTC. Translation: CSVGTDKNYEQYF.

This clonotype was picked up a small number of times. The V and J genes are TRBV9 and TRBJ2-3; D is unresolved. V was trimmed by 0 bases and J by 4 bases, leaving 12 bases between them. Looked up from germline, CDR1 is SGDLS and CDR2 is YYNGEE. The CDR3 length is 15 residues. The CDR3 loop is CASSVAVVSSDTQYF. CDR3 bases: TGTGCCAGCAGCGTAGCGGTGGTCTCCTCAGATACGCAGTATTTT. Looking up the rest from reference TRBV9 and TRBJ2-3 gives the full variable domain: DSGVTQTPKHLITATGQRVTLRCSPRSGDLSVYWYQQSLDQGLQFLIQYYNGEERAKGNILERFSAQQFPDLHSELNLSSLELGDSALYFCASSVAVVSSDTQYFGPGTRLTVL.

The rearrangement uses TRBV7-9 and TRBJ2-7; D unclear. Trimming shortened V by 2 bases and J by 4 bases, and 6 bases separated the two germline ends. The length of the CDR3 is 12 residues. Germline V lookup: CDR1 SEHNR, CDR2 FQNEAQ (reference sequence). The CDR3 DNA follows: TGTGCCAGCAGCTTAAACTCGTACGAGCAGTACTTC. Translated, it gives CASSLNSYEQYF.

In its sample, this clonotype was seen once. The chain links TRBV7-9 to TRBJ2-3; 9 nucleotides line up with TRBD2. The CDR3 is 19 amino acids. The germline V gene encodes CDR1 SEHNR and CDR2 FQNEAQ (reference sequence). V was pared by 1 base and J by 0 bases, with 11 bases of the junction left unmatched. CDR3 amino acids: CASSLVASGATTSTDTQYF. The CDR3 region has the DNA TGTGCCAGCAGCTTAGTGGCTAGCGGGGCCACAACTAGCACAGATACGCAGTATTTT.

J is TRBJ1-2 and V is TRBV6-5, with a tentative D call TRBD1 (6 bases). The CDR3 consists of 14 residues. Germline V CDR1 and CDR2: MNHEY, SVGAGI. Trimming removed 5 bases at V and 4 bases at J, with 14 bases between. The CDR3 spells CASSDHRVSYGYTF. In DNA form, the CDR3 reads TGTGCCAGCAGTGACCACAGGGTTAGCTATGGCTACACCTTC.

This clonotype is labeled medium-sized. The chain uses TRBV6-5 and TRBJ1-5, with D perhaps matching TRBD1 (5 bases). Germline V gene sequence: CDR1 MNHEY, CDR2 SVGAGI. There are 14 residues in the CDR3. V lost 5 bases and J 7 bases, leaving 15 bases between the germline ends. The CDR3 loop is CASSEARDDQPQHF. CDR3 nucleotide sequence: TGTGCCAGCAGTGAAGCCAGGGATGACCAGCCCCAGCATTTT.

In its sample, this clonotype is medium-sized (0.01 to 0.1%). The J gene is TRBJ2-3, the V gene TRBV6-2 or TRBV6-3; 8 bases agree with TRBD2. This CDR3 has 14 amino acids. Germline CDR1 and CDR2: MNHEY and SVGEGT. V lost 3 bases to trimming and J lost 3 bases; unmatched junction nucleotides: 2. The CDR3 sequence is CASSYERGTDTQYF. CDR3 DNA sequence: TGTGCCAGCAGTTATGAGCGGGGGACAGATACGCAGTATTTT.

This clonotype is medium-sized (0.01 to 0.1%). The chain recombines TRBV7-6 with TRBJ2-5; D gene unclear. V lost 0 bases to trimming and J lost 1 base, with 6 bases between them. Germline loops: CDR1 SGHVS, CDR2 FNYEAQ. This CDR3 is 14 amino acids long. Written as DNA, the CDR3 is TGTGCCAGCAGCTTAGCGCCCAGCCAAGAGACCCAGTACTTC. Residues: CASSLAPSQETQYF.

In DNA form, the CDR3 reads TGCAGTGCCGACCGAGGGAGCGATGAGCAGTTCTTC. It is translated as CSADRGSDEQFF. J is TRBJ2-1 and V is TRBV20-1; a possible D gene is TRBD2 (5 bases). The CDR3 has 12 residues. CDR1 and CDR2 (germline): DFQATT, SNEGSKA (reference sequence). V was trimmed by 6 bases and J by 8 bases, leaving 14 bases between them.

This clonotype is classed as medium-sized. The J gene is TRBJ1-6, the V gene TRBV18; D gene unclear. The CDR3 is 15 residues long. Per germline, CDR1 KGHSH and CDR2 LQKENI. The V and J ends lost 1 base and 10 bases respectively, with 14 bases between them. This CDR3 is CASSPQGGSGSPLHF. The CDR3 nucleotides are TGTGCCAGCTCACCACAAGGCGGGTCGGGATCACCCCTCCACTTT.

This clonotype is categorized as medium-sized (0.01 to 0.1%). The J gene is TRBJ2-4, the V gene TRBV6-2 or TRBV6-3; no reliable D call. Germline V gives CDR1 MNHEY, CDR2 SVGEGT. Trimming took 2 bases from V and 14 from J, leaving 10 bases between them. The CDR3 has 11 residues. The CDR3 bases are TGTGCCAGCAGTTACGGGCGGAGTAAGTACTTC. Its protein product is CASSYGRSKYF.

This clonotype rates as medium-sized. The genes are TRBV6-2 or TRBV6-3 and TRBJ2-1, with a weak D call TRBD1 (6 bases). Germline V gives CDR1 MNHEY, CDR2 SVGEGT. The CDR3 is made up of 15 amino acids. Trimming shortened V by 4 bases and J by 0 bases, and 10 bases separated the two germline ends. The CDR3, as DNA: TGTGCCAGCAGTTCCGACAGGAGCTCCTACAATGAGCAGTTCTTC. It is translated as CASSSDRSSYNEQFF.

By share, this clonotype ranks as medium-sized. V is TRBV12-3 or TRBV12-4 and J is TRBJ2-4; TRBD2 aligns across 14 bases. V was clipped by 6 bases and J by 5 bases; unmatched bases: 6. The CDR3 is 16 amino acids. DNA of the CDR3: TGTGCCAGCAGCCGAGGACTAGCGGGGGGTCAAAACATTCAGTACTTC. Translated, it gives CASSRGLAGGQNIQYF.

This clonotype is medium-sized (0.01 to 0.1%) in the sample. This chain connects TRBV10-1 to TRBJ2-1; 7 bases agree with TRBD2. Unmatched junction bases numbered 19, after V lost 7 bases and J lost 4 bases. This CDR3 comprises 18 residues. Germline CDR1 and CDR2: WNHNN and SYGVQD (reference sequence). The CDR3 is CASIGGLAVKRGYNEQFF. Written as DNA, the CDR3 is TGCGCCAGCATAGGCGGGCTAGCGGTGAAGAGGGGTTACAATGAGCAGTTCTTC.

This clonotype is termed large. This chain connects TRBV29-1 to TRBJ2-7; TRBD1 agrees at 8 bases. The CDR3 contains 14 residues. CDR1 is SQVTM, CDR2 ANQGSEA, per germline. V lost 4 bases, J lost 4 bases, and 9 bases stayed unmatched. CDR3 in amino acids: CSVVFSNRGYEQYF. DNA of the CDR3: TGCAGCGTTGTTTTCAGTAACAGGGGGTACGAGCAGTACTTC.

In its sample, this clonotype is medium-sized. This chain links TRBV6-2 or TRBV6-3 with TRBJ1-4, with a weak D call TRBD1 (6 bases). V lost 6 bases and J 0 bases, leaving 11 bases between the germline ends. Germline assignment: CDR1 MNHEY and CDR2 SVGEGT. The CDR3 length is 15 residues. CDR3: CASSGGTTTNEKLFF. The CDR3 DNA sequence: TGTGCCAGCAGCGGCGGGACAACAACTAATGAAAAACTGTTTTTT.

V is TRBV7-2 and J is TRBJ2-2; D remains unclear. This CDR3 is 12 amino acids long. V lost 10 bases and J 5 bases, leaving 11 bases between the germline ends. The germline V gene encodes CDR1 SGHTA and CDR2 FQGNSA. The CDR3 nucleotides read TGTGCCACAACGGACCGAACCGGGGAGCTGTTTTTT. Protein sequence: CATTDRTGELFF.